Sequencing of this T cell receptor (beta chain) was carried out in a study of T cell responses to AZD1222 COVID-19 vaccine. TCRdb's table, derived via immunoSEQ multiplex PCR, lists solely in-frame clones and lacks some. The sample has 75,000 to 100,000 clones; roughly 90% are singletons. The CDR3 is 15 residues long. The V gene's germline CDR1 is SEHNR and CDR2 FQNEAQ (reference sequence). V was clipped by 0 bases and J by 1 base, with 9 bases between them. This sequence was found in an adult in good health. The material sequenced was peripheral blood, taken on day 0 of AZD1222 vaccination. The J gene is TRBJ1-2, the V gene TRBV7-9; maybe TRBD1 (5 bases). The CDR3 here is CASSLAGDGNYGYTF. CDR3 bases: TGTGCCAGCAGCTTAGCGGGGGACGGTAACTATGGCTACACCTTC.